This TCR beta chain appears in the sequencing data of a study of T-cell reconstitution after alpha-beta-depleted transplantation in children. The CDR3 covers 11 residues. Trimming shortened V by 8 bases and J by 1 base, and 5 bases separated the two germline ends. CDR1 is MDHEN and CDR2 is SYDVKM in the germline V gene. Remarks on this clonotype: A much larger clone differs by one base, so this may be a read error.

The authors prepared the TCRbeta library with unique molecular identifiers. TCRdb reprocessed the PCR reads with MiXCR, giving one entry per CDR3 protein. Here the sample spans over 200,000 distinct CDR3 sequences, about 9.2% being singletons. This clonotype was obtained from a human donor who donated a stem cell graft to a child with acute lymphoblastic leukemia. The sequencing used PBMCs from the stem cell graft donor, collected from the stem cell graft. The rearrangement uses TRBV28 and TRBJ1-1; D not resolved. The CDR3 reads CASGRNTEAFF. The CDR3 DNA follows: TGTGCCAGCGGCCGGAACACTGAAGCTTTCTTT.